The present entry profiles one T cell receptor beta chain with its context. The record originates from a study of blood T cell repertoires in COVID-19. Germline V CDR1 and CDR2: SNHLY, FYNNEI. There are 13 residues in the CDR3. V lost 6 bases, J lost 0 bases, and 8 bases lay in between. The assay was immunoSEQ multiplex PCR, and TCRdb's table has in-frame clones only and misses some. The sample shows approximately 300,000 clones, 70% to 90% of them seen only once. The chain has TRBV2 and TRBJ1-1; TRBD1 might be the D (5 bases). The sequenced sample consisted of peripheral blood. The source is a woman aged 45-60 years with COVID-19, enrolled during active disease. The CDR3 DNA sequence: TGTGCCAGCAGCTACAGGTTGAACACTGAAGCTTTCTTT. This encodes CASSYRLNTEAFF.